A selection of T cell receptor beta chains follows, all from one sample in a study of T cell responses to AZD1222 COVID-19 vaccine. TCRdb keeps only in-frame clones here, not all; method: immunoSEQ multiplex PCR. This table has roughly 140,000 clones, around 91% appearing once. This specimen consisted of peripheral blood, obtained on day 0 of AZD1222 vaccination. The source is an adult in good health. CDR3s include the opening cysteine and the closing phenylalanine or tryptophan. D genes are given only for firm matches. Size values are once, few and many counts, or a class for expanded clones, and some rows have none.

J: TRBJ1-1
V: TRBV2
size: NA
D: NA
DNA: TGTGCCAGCAGTGAACCTCTCGGGGAGACCACTGAAGCTTTCTTT
CDR3: CASSEPLGETTEAFF

J: TRBJ1-1
V: TRBV27
size: NA
D: TRBD1
DNA: TGTGCCAGCAGTTCACCCAGGACAGGGATGAACACTGAAGCTTTCTTT
CDR3: CASSSPRTGMNTEAFF

J: TRBJ1-4
V: TRBV2
size: NA
D: TRBD1
DNA: TGTGCCAGCAGCGATACCAGGGACAGCCTTAATGAAAAACTGTTTTTT
CDR3: CASSDTRDSLNEKLFF

J: TRBJ1-5
V: TRBV28
size: few
D: TRBD1
DNA: TGTGCCAGCAGCATACAGGGGAATAGCAATCAGCCCCAGCATTTT
CDR3: CASSIQGNSNQPQHF

J: TRBJ2-6
V: TRBV3-1/TRBV3-2
size: NA
D: NA
DNA: TGTGCCAGCAGCCCTAACTCTGGGGCCAACGTCCTGACTTTC
CDR3: CASSPNSGANVLTF

J: TRBJ2-2
V: TRBV6-4
size: NA
D: NA
DNA: TGTGCCAGCAGTGTGCAGAACACCGGGGAGCTGTTTTTT
CDR3: CASSVQNTGELFF

J: TRBJ1-1
V: TRBV4-1
size: NA
D: NA
DNA: TGCGCCAGCAGCCAAGACTTCTTGGATCAGACCTTGAACACTGAAGCTTTCTTT
CDR3: CASSQDFLDQTLNTEAFF

J: TRBJ2-7
V: TRBV28
size: NA
D: TRBD1
DNA: TGTGCCAGCAGGATAATACAGGGGGGATTCGACGAGCAGTACTTC
CDR3: CASRIIQGGFDEQYF

J: TRBJ2-1
V: TRBV7-9
size: NA
D: NA
DNA: TGTGCCAGCAGCCGTAAGCCGGGGCAGCGCTACAATGAGCAGTTCTTC
CDR3: CASSRKPGQRYNEQFF

J: TRBJ2-1
V: TRBV9
size: once
D: NA
DNA: TGTGCCAGCAGCTCAGGGGTGTCAGACACCTACAATGAGCAGTTCTTC
CDR3: CASSSGVSDTYNEQFF

J: TRBJ1-1
V: TRBV7-2
size: NA
D: NA
DNA: TGTGCCAGCAGCCATGGTGCGCGGTTAGAAGCTTTCTTT
CDR3: CASSHGARLEAFF

J: TRBJ2-1
V: TRBV3-1/TRBV3-2
size: NA
D: NA
DNA: TGTGCCAGCAGCCAGGGGGTGGGAAATGAGCAGTTCTTC
CDR3: CASSQGVGNEQFF

J: TRBJ2-1
V: TRBV9
size: NA
D: TRBD2
DNA: TGTGCCAGCAGCGTAGATCGCGGGGGGACCTACAATGAGCAGTTCTTC
CDR3: CASSVDRGGTYNEQFF

J: TRBJ1-5
V: TRBV12-5
size: NA
D: NA
DNA: TGTGCTAGTGGTTTGACAGGGTTTCAGCCCCAGCATTTT
CDR3: CASGLTGFQPQHF

J: TRBJ1-2
V: TRBV29-1
size: few
D: NA
DNA: TGCAGCGTTGTTAGCCACGGGACGGGGACTAACTATGGCTACACCTTC
CDR3: CSVVSHGTGTNYGYTF

J: TRBJ1-5
V: TRBV2
size: NA
D: NA
DNA: TGTGCCAGCACCCAGGACGGTGGAATGAATCAGCCCCAGCATTTT
CDR3: CASTQDGGMNQPQHF

J: TRBJ2-7
V: TRBV29-1
size: NA
D: NA
DNA: TGCAGCGTGGCGTGGGGGGACGAGCAGTACTTC
CDR3: CSVAWGDEQYF

J: TRBJ2-3
V: TRBV19
size: NA
D: NA
DNA: TGTGCCAGTAGTATCCCCCTTGGGGGGAGTACAGATACGCAGTATTTT
CDR3: CASSIPLGGSTDTQYF

J: TRBJ2-6
V: TRBV5-6
size: NA
D: NA
DNA: TGTGCCAGCAGCCACTTTGGGGCCGGGGCCAACGTCCTGACTTTC
CDR3: CASSHFGAGANVLTF

J: TRBJ1-4
V: TRBV6-5
size: NA
D: TRBD1
DNA: TGTGCCAGCAGTTACTCGGGGACAGGGGGAGTCGTGTTTTTT
CDR3: CASSYSGTGGVVFF

J: TRBJ2-1
V: TRBV14
size: few
D: TRBD2
DNA: TGTGCCAGCAGCCAAGATTCCTGGTGGACTAGCGGGAGAAAGGAGTTCTTC
CDR3: CASSQDSWWTSGRKEFF

J: TRBJ2-5
V: TRBV27
size: NA
D: NA
DNA: TGTGCCAGCAGTTTATCGTACCAAGAGACCCAGTACTTC
CDR3: CASSLSYQETQYF

J: TRBJ2-1
V: TRBV4-2
size: NA
D: NA
DNA: TGTGCCAGCAGCCAAGGCGACTACAATGAGCAGTTCTTC
CDR3: CASSQGDYNEQFF

J: TRBJ2-7
V: TRBV7-2
size: once
D: NA
DNA: TGTGCCAGCAGCTTGACACAGGGCCATGGCTACGAGCAGTACTTC
CDR3: CASSLTQGHGYEQYF

J: TRBJ2-7
V: TRBV3-1/TRBV3-2
size: NA
D: NA
DNA: TGTGCCAGCAGCCAGGACTATGCCTCCTACGAGCAGTACTTC
CDR3: CASSQDYASYEQYF

J: TRBJ1-2
V: TRBV7-3
size: NA
D: NA
DNA: TGTGCCAGCAGCTTATTGGGGGACTATGGCTACACCTTC
CDR3: CASSLLGDYGYTF

J: TRBJ2-4
V: TRBV12-3/TRBV12-4
size: NA
D: NA
DNA: TGTGCCAGCAGTTTCGGGCACATTCAGTACTTC
CDR3: CASSFGHIQYF

J: TRBJ2-2
V: TRBV4-3
size: NA
D: NA
DNA: TGCGCCAGCAGCCAAGCGAGAACGGCCGGGGAGCTGTTTTTT
CDR3: CASSQARTAGELFF

J: TRBJ2-5
V: TRBV6-2/TRBV6-3
size: NA
D: NA
DNA: TGTGCCAGCAGTTATGTAGGCGGGACCCAGTACTTC
CDR3: CASSYVGGTQYF

J: TRBJ2-2
V: TRBV7-9
size: NA
D: TRBD2
DNA: TGTGCCAACGATTACACTATACTCGGGGAGGGACGCACCGGGGAGCTGTTTTTT
CDR3: CANDYTILGEGRTGELFF

J: TRBJ2-7
V: TRBV2
size: NA
D: NA
DNA: TGTGCCAGCAGTGCTAGTGGGTACGAGCAGTACTTC
CDR3: CASSASGYEQYF

J: TRBJ1-4
V: TRBV7-9
size: NA
D: NA
DNA: TGTGCCAGCAGGGCAGAAGACCTCCCAGGGGAAAAACTGTTTTTT
CDR3: CASRAEDLPGEKLFF

J: TRBJ1-3
V: TRBV11-1
size: NA
D: NA
DNA: TGTGCCAGCAGCTTAGCTGGGGGAACCGGAAACACCATATATTTT
CDR3: CASSLAGGTGNTIYF

J: TRBJ2-3
V: TRBV5-4
size: NA
D: TRBD2
DNA: TGTGCCAGCAGCCTATCGGGAGGACACGGCGGGTCGCAGTATTTT
CDR3: CASSLSGGHGGSQYF

J: TRBJ1-2
V: TRBV6-5
size: NA
D: TRBD1
DNA: TGTGCCAGCAGTTACTCGGGACAGATTAACTATGGCTACACCTTC
CDR3: CASSYSGQINYGYTF

J: TRBJ2-2
V: TRBV10-3
size: NA
D: TRBD1
DNA: TGTGCCATCAGTGAGGGACAGGGGGACTCCGGGGAGCTGTTTTTT
CDR3: CAISEGQGDSGELFF

J: TRBJ2-1
V: TRBV9
size: NA
D: NA
DNA: TGTGCCAGCAGCGCGCTAACAGGGAACTCCTACAATGAGCAGTTCTTC
CDR3: CASSALTGNSYNEQFF

J: TRBJ1-1
V: TRBV7-8
size: NA
D: NA
DNA: TGTGCCAGCAGCGTCGCCTCGGTGAGTTTGACTGAAGCTTTCTTT
CDR3: CASSVASVSLTEAFF

J: TRBJ1-4
V: TRBV3-1/TRBV3-2
size: NA
D: TRBD1
DNA: TGTGCCAGCAGCCCCGGACAGGTTGCAACTAATGAAAAACTGTTTTTT
CDR3: CASSPGQVATNEKLFF

J: TRBJ2-7
V: TRBV18
size: NA
D: NA
DNA: TGTGCCAGCTCACCCGGGCTTGGCAGCTCCTACGAGCAGTACTTC
CDR3: CASSPGLGSSYEQYF

J: TRBJ1-4
V: TRBV3-1/TRBV3-2
size: NA
D: NA
DNA: TGTGCCAGCGGGGACCCGTGGGGACGGCTGTTTTTT
CDR3: CASGDPWGRLFF

J: TRBJ1-2
V: TRBV11-2
size: NA
D: NA
DNA: TGTGCCAGCAGCCTCAGCGCGCTTAACTATGGCTACACCTTC
CDR3: CASSLSALNYGYTF

J: TRBJ2-5
V: TRBV7-2
size: once
D: NA
DNA: TGTGCCAGCAGCTGGGGACCTTTTTCGAGGTCGGGGGAGACCCAGTACTTC
CDR3: CASSWGPFSRSGETQYF

J: TRBJ1-1
V: TRBV12-3/TRBV12-4
size: NA
D: TRBD1
DNA: TGTGCCAGCAGTCCCGAGGGGGCTGGTGCTTTCTTT
CDR3: CASSPEGAGAFF

J: TRBJ1-2
V: TRBV6-2/TRBV6-3
size: NA
D: NA
DNA: TGTGCCAGCAGTTACTCAGGGGTTGGCTATGGCTACACCTTC
CDR3: CASSYSGVGYGYTF

J: TRBJ2-5
V: TRBV3-1/TRBV3-2
size: NA
D: NA
DNA: TGTGCCAGCAGCCAAGAGATAGACCGGGGATCGGTTAGAGAGACCCAGTACTTC
CDR3: CASSQEIDRGSVRETQYF

J: TRBJ2-2
V: TRBV6-1
size: NA
D: NA
DNA: TGTGCCAGCAGTGAACGGAGGAACACCGGGGAGCTGTTTTTT
CDR3: CASSERRNTGELFF

J: TRBJ1-5
V: TRBV4-1
size: NA
D: NA
DNA: TGCGCCAGCAGCCTAGCAACTAGGACAGCGGGGAGCAATCAGCCCCAGCATTTT
CDR3: CASSLATRTAGSNQPQHF

J: TRBJ2-1
V: TRBV12-3/TRBV12-4
size: NA
D: NA
DNA: TGTGCCAGCAGTTTTTGGGGAAATGAGCAGTTCTTC
CDR3: CASSFWGNEQFF

J: TRBJ2-3
V: TRBV23-1
size: NA
D: TRBD1
DNA: TGCGCCAGCAGTAAGGGGACAGGGGCGGTCCTCAGCACAGATACGCAGTATTTT
CDR3: CASSKGTGAVLSTDTQYF

J: TRBJ2-5
V: TRBV3-1/TRBV3-2
size: NA
D: NA
DNA: TGTGCCAGCAGCCACCCACTAGCCGCAGAGACCCAGTACTTC
CDR3: CASSHPLAAETQYF

J: TRBJ1-4
V: TRBV10-3
size: NA
D: NA
DNA: TGTGCCATCGGCCCCAGTTCAAGTAATGAAAAACTGTTTTTT
CDR3: CAIGPSSSNEKLFF

J: TRBJ2-7
V: TRBV2
size: NA
D: NA
DNA: TGTGCCAGCAGTGACAGGGCTAGCTCCTACGAGCAGTACTTC
CDR3: CASSDRASSYEQYF

J: TRBJ1-1
V: TRBV3-1/TRBV3-2
size: NA
D: TRBD1
DNA: TGTGCCAGCACCTTGACAGGGGCTAACACTGAAGCTTTCTTT
CDR3: CASTLTGANTEAFF

J: TRBJ2-7
V: TRBV5-1
size: once
D: NA
DNA: TGCGCCAGCAGCTCCAGGACAGACCCCTACGAGCAGTACTTC
CDR3: CASSSRTDPYEQYF

J: TRBJ2-6
V: TRBV5-1
size: NA
D: NA
DNA: TGCGCCAGCAGCTTGGCGGGGCCCTCTGGGGCCAACGTCCTGACTTTC
CDR3: CASSLAGPSGANVLTF

J: TRBJ1-4
V: TRBV28
size: NA
D: TRBD1
DNA: TGTGCCAGCAGTTTAAAGGGGGCAGGAGAAAAACTGTTTTTT
CDR3: CASSLKGAGEKLFF

J: TRBJ2-4
V: TRBV21-1
size: NA
D: NA
DNA: TGTGCCACCCTCCCGGGACAGCGTACAGCCAAAAACATTCAGTACTTC
CDR3: CATLPGQRTAKNIQYF

J: TRBJ2-7
V: TRBV30
size: once
D: NA
DNA: TGTGCCTGGAGTTTCCCCAGGGGCATCATGGCGGAGCAGTACTTC
CDR3: CAWSFPRGIMAEQYF